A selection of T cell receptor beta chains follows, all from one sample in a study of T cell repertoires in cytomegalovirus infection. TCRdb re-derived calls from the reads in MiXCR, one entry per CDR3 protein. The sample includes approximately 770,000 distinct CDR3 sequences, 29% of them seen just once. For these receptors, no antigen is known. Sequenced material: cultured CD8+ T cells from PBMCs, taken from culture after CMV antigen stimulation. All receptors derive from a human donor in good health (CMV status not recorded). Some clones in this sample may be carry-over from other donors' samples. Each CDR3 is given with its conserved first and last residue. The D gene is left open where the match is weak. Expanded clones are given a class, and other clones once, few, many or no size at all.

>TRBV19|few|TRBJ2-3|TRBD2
CASSSWDGTSGGPTDTQYF
TGTGCCAGTAGTTCGTGGGATGGGACTAGCGGGGGACCCACAGATACGCAGTATTTT
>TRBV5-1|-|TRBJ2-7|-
CASSFVSGRTSSYEQYF
TGCGCCAGCAGCTTTGTTTCGGGTCGGACATCTTCCTACGAGCAGTACTTC
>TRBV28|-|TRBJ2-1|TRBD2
CASSFIRSSGGEGQFF
TGTGCCAGCAGTTTTATTAGGTCTAGCGGGGGGGAAGGGCAGTTCTTC
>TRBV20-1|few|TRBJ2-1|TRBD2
CSARGWIAGGAGGSYNEQFF
TGCAGTGCTAGAGGTTGGATAGCGGGGGGGGCAGGGGGCTCCTACAATGAGCAGTTCTTC
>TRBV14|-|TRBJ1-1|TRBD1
CASNAHRGEFGTEAFF
TGTGCCAGCAATGCCCACAGGGGGGAATTCGGCACTGAAGCTTTCTTT
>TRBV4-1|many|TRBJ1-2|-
CASSQRTAAPIGYTF
TGCGCCAGCAGCCAAAGAACTGCGGCCCCTATTGGCTACACCTTC
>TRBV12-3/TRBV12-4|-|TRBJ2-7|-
CASSFTGDEQYF
TGTGCCAGCAGTTTTACGGGTGACGAGCAGTACTTC
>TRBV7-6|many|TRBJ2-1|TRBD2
CASSLAAGGAYNEQFF
TGTGCCAGCAGCTTAGCAGCGGGGGGGGCCTACAATGAGCAGTTCTTC
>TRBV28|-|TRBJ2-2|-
CASSFITGGANTGELFF
TGTGCCAGCAGCTTTATCACTGGCGGCGCGAACACCGGGGAGCTGTTTTTT
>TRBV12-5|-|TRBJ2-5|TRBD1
CASGSPDRVGETQYF
TGTGCTAGTGGTTCCCCCGACAGGGTTGGCGAGACCCAGTACTTC
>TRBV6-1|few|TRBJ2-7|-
CASSETGPRIYEQYF
TGTGCCAGCAGTGAAACCGGGCCAAGGATCTACGAGCAGTACTTC
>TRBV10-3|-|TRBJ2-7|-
CASQGSSWASYEQYF
TGTGCCAGCCAAGGCAGTTCTTGGGCCTCCTACGAGCAGTACTTC
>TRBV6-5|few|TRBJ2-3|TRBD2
CASSPRLAGDTQYF
TGTGCCAGCAGTCCCAGACTAGCAGGAGATACGCAGTATTTT
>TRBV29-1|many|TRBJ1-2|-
CSVGETYGYTF
TGCAGCGTTGGGGAGACCTATGGCTACACCTTC
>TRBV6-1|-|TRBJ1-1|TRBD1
CASFTGGGAEAFF
TGTGCCAGCTTTACAGGGGGCGGGGCTGAAGCTTTCTTT
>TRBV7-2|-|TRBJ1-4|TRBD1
CASSLQGGDEKLFF
TGTGCCAGCAGTTTACAGGGGGGGGATGAAAAACTGTTTTTT
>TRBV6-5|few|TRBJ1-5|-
CASSYGGSHTPNQPQHF
TGTGCCAGCAGTTACGGGGGCAGCCACACTCCTAATCAGCCCCAGCATTTT
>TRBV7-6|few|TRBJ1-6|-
CASSFEPNSPLHF
TGTGCCAGCAGCTTCGAACCAAATTCACCCCTCCACTTT
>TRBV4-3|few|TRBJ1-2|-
CASSHSTGNYGYTF
TGCGCCAGCAGCCACTCAACAGGGAACTATGGCTACACCTTC
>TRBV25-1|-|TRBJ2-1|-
CASSGPGARDEQFF
TGTGCCAGCAGTGGCCCGGGGGCGAGGGATGAGCAGTTCTTC
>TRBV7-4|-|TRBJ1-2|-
CASSLTAKFFNYGYTF
TGTGCCAGCAGCTTGACAGCGAAGTTTTTTAACTATGGCTACACCTTC
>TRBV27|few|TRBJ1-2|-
CASSPQVTYGYTF
TGTGCCAGCAGTCCTCAGGTTACCTATGGCTACACCTTC
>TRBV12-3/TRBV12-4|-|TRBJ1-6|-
CASSFGGAGTPLHF
TGTGCCAGCAGTTTCGGCGGAGCTGGTACACCCCTCCACTTT
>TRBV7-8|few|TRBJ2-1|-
CASRSQGQEQFF
TGTGCCAGCAGATCTCAGGGGCAGGAGCAGTTCTTC
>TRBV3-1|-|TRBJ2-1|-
CASSQGGHKEQFF
TGTGCCAGCAGCCAAGGGGGACACAAGGAGCAGTTCTTC
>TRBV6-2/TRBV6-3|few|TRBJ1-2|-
CASSYLRRLNYGYTF
TGTGCCAGCAGTTACCTCCGGCGTCTGAACTATGGCTACACCTTC
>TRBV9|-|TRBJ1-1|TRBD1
CASSRPDRRRVEAFF
TGTGCCAGCAGCCGCCCGGACAGGAGAAGAGTTGAAGCTTTCTTT
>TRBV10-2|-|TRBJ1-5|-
CASSDSFWPQHF
TGCGCCAGCAGTGACAGTTTTTGGCCCCAGCATTTT
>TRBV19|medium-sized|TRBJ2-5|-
CASSWERRLHF
TGTGCCAGTAGCTGGGAGCGCCGCCTTCACTTC
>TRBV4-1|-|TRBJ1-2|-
CASSQDQGQNYGYTF
TGTGCCAGCAGCCAAGATCAGGGGCAGAACTATGGCTACACCTTC
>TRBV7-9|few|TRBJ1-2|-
CASSVGDRSYTF
TGTGCCAGCAGCGTAGGGGATAGGAGCTACACCTTC
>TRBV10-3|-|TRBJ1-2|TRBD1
CAISDPDRGGGYTF
TGTGCCATCAGTGACCCGGACAGGGGCGGTGGCTACACCTTC
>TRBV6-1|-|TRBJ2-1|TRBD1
CASSEVGTGDEQFF
TGTGCCAGCAGTGAAGTCGGGACAGGGGATGAGCAGTTCTTC
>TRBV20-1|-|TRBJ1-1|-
CSARDILHVMNTEAFF
TGCAGTGCTAGAGACATTTTACATGTGATGAACACTGAAGCTTTCTTT
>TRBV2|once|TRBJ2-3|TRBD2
CASSAQRGSTDTQYF
TGTGCCAGCAGTGCCCAGCGGGGGAGCACAGATACGCAGTATTTT
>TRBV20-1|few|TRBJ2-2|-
CSARDLRGANTGELFF
TGCAGTGCTAGAGATTTACGGGGCGCGAACACCGGGGAGCTGTTTTTT
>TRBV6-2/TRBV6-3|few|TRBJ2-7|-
CASSYDWSGYHGEQYF
TGTGCCAGCAGTTACGATTGGTCAGGGTATCATGGCGAGCAGTACTTC
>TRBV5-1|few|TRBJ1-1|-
CASSPAGWNTEAFF
TGCGCCAGCAGCCCCGCCGGTTGGAACACTGAAGCTTTCTTT
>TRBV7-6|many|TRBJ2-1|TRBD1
CASSLGQGRGNEQFF
TGTGCCAGCAGCTTAGGACAGGGCAGGGGCAATGAGCAGTTCTTC
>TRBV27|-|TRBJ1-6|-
CASSLETPPINSPLHF
TGTGCCAGCAGTTTAGAGACACCACCTATTAATTCACCCCTCCACTTT
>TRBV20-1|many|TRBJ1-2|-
CSASSRGAVPNYGYTF
TGCAGTGCCAGTAGTCGTGGGGCGGTTCCTAACTATGGCTACACCTTC
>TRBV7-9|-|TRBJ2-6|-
CASSLGGLYSGANVLTF
TGTGCCAGCAGCTTAGGCGGCCTTTACTCTGGGGCCAACGTCCTGACTTTC
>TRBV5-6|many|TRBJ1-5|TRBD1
CASSLRTGTSNQPQHF
TGTGCCAGCAGCCTGCGGACAGGGACTAGCAATCAGCCCCAGCATTTT
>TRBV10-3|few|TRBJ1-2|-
CAINTDTPNYGYTF
TGTGCCATCAATACGGACACCCCTAACTATGGCTACACCTTC
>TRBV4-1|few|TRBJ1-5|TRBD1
CASSQDREGQGYQPQHF
TGCGCCAGCAGCCAAGATAGAGAGGGACAGGGCTATCAGCCCCAGCATTTT